The clone carrying this T cell receptor beta chain was seen a handful of times. Its matching antigen is unknown. For TCRbeta, the library was prepared with unique molecular identifiers. TCRdb used MiXCR to reprocess the PCR reads, holding one entry per CDR3 protein. This table holds around 800,000 distinct CDR3 sequences, roughly 15% found once. The sample belongs to a study of T-cell reconstitution after alpha-beta-depleted transplantation in children. Whole-study findings and limits: Expanded graft clones numbering several hundred reportedly gave rise to alpha-beta T cells about two months after transplant. From newly produced T cells came most of the T-cell counts and diversity one year after transplant.

V lost 0 bases and J lost 0; bases outside the gene matches: 6. Germline V CDR1 and CDR2: SGHRS, YFSETQ. This CDR3 spans 17 amino acids. Material: PBMCs, mostly from graft donor cells, obtained 360 days after TCRalphabeta/CD19-depleted stem cell transplant. The TCR originated in a male patient younger than 18 who had a stem cell transplant for acute lymphoblastic leukemia, so the T cells may come from the graft donor. J is TRBJ1-3 and V is TRBV5-1, with 7 bases aligning to TRBD1. The CDR3 here is CASSLAKGQSSGNTIYF. CDR3 coding DNA: TGCGCCAGCAGCTTGGCAAAGGGACAGAGCTCTGGAAACACCATATATTTT.